The entry below describes one TCR beta chain. Its antigen is unknown. The sample originates from a study of CD8+ T cells in alopecia areata. For the study at large: Treated patients took oral tofacitinib at 5 to 10 mg twice daily. Study-wide findings and caveats: Clonality was higher in lesional than normal scalp, especially in alopecia totalis/universalis. Alphabeta T cells residing in normal skin are also sequenced in scalp samples.

Patients with alopecia areata provided lesional scalp punch biopsies as well as peripheral blood. Extracted RNA was reverse transcribed into cDNA, the sequencing template. Clones were sequenced by immunoSEQ multiplex PCR, and TCRdb holds only the in-frame ones, with some missing. The sample records some 99,000 clones, under 45% being singletons. The sample comprised CD4+ T cells sorted from blood. The TCR originated in a human donor with alopecia areata.

The CDR3 protein is CASRSSGRSPLHF. In nucleotides, the CDR3 is TGTGCCAGCAGGAGTTCAGGGCGTTCACCCCTCCACTTT. V is TRBV2 and J is TRBJ1-6, with D perhaps matching TRBD1 (5 bases). Germline CDR1 reads SNHLY; CDR2 reads FYNNEI. This CDR3 contains 13 residues. V lost 6 bases, J lost 9 bases, and 12 bases lay in between.